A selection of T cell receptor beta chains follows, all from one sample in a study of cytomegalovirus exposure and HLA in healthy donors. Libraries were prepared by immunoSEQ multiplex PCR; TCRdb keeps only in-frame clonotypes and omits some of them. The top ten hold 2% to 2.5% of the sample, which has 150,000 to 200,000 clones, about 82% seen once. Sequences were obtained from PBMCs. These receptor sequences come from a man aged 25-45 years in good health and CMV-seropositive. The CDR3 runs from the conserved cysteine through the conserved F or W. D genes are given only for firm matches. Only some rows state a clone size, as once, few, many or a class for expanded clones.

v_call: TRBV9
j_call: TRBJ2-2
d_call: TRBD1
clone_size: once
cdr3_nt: TGTGCCAGCAGCGCAGTAGAGGGGGCCTTACCGACCACCGGGGAGCTGTTTTTT
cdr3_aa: CASSAVEGALPTTGELFF

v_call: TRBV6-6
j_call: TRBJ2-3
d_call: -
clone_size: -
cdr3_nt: TGTGCCAGCAGTCAGACTCGGGGAATCTCCACAGATACGCAGTATTTT
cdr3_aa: CASSQTRGISTDTQYF

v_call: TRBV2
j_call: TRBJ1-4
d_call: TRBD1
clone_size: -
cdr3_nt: TGTGCCAGCGGATCTCCGGGACAGGGGGTGGAAGAAAAACTGTTTTTT
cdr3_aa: CASGSPGQGVEEKLFF

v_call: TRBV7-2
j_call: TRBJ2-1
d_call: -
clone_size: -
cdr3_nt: TGTGCCAGCGGGGGGGCCGCCAATGAGCAGTTCTTC
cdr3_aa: CASGGAANEQFF

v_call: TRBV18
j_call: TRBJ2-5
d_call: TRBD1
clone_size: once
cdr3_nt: TGTGCCAGCTCACCACCTGGACAGGGGGAAGAGACCCAGTACTTC
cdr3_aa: CASSPPGQGEETQYF

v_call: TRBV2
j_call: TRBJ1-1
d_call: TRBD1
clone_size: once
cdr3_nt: TGTGCCAGCAGCGTGGACAGGGTTGGGACTGAAGCTTTCTTT
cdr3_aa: CASSVDRVGTEAFF

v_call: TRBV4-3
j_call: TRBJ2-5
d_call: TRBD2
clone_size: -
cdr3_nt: TGCGCCAGCAGCCAAAGGGCCACTAGCGGGGCTCAAGAGACCCAGTACTTC
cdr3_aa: CASSQRATSGAQETQYF

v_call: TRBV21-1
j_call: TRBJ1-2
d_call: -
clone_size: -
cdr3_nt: TGTGCCAGCAGCAAACCCAAATGGACCGGGAAAGGAAACTATGGCTACACCTTC
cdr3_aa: CASSKPKWTGKGNYGYTF

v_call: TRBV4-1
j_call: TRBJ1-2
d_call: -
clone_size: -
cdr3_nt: TGCGCCAGCAGCCAAGAAAGGGGCCTCGGGGGCTACACCTTC
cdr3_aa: CASSQERGLGGYTF

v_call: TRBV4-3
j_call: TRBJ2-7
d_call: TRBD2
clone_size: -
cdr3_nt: TGCGCCAGCAGCCAAGAGGCCGGGACTATGGCTGAGGTGCAGTACTTC
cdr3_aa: CASSQEAGTMAEVQYF

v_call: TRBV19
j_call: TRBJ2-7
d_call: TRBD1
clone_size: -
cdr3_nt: TGTGCCAGTAGTAAGGGACAGGGCACCTACGAGCAGTACTTC
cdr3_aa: CASSKGQGTYEQYF

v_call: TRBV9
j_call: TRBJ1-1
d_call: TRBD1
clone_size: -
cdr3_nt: TGTGCCAGCAGCGCCTTCGACAGGGGCACTGAAGCTTTCTTT
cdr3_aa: CASSAFDRGTEAFF

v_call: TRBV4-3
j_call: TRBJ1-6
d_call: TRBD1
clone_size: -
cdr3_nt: TGCGCCAGCAGCAGGGACAGGGAAATAATTCATGACCTCCACTTT
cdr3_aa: CASSRDREIIHDLHF

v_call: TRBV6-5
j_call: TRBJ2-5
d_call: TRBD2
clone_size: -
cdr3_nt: TGTGCCAGCAGTTATACCGGGAGGGCCGTCCAAGAGACCCAGTACTTC
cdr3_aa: CASSYTGRAVQETQYF

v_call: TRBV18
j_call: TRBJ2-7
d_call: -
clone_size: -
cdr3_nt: TGTGCCAGCTCACCCCGCACGGGGGTCGGGGTCCACGAGCAGTACTTC
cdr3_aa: CASSPRTGVGVHEQYF

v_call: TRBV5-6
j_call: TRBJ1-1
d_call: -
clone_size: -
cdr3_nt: TGTGCCAGCAGCTTGACCCAAAGGGGCACTGAAGCTTTCTTT
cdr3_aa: CASSLTQRGTEAFF

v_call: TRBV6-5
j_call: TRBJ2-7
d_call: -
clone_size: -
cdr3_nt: TGTGCCAGCAGTTTTGGACAGCTCTCCTACGAGCAGTACTTC
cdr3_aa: CASSFGQLSYEQYF